This T cell receptor beta chain was captured by sequencing in a study of blood T cell repertoires in COVID-19. For the study at large: T cells, B-cell-depleted T cells, or PBMCs provided the cDNA or gDNA that served as material.

Residents of over 20 US areas, aged roughly 18 to 95 years, made up the participants. Recovery among Cohort 3 donors was established by two negative PCRs, clearance, or symptom resolution. The CDR3 is 15 amino acids. Looked up from germline, CDR1 is MNHEY and CDR2 is SVGEGT. Trimming took 5 bases from V and 8 from J; bases not matched to a gene: 11. Clones were sequenced by immunoSEQ multiplex PCR, and TCRdb holds only the in-frame ones, with some missing. The sample has 250,000 to 400,000 clones; around 87% are singletons. Sequenced: PBMCs or T cells enriched from blood (not recorded which). The chain has TRBV6-2 or TRBV6-3 and TRBJ2-1; 8 nucleotides match TRBD2. The TCR sequence derives from a woman in her 30s who had recovered from COVID-19. CDR3 nucleotides: TGTGCCAGCAGTGACGACCCGGGGGGGCCAGATGAGCAGTTCTTC. It translates to CASSDDPGGPDEQFF.